Each of the 21 T cell receptor beta chains below was sequenced from the same sample in a study of CD8 T cells in Susac syndrome. Random hexamers served to reverse transcribe roughly 0.5 to 1 ug RNA. TCRdb itself ran the immunoSEQ multiplex PCR reads through MiXCR, one entry per CDR3 protein. Of about 240,000 distinct CDR3 sequences listed, 90% to 96% are singletons. The sequenced sample was CD4+ T cells from PBMCs. These receptors were obtained from a human donor with Susac syndrome.

V and J are TRBV19 and TRBJ2-3; possibly TRBD1 or TRBD2 for D (5 bases each). Deletions cut 4 bases from V and 6 bases from J, with 14 bases between. The CDR3 is 14 residues long. The germline V gene encodes CDR1 LNHDA and CDR2 SQIVND (reference sequence). CDR3: CASSTGTPVDTQYF. CDR3 bases: TGTGCCAGTAGTACGGGGACGCCGGTGGATACGCAGTATTTT.

The chain employs TRBV12-3 or TRBV12-4 and TRBJ1-1; tentative D call: TRBD1 (6 bases). V dropped 8 bases and J dropped 4 bases, with 20 bases sitting between them. This CDR3 spans 15 amino acids. The CDR3 loop reads CASAETGRGGTEAFF. The CDR3 DNA is TGTGCCAGCGCCGAAACAGGGCGCGGCGGCACTGAAGCTTTCTTT.

This rearrangement joins TRBV6-1 to TRBJ2-3; TRBD2 matches 7 bases. Germline CDR1 is MNHNS and CDR2 is SASEGT. This CDR3 has 17 residues. Trimming removed 10 bases from V and 0 bases from J; junction bases left unmatched: 16. Here the CDR3 DNA reads TGTGCCACCACACGTGGGGGAGGGACCCCTAGCACAGATACGCAGTATTTT. Its translation is CATTRGGGTPSTDTQYF.

The CDR3 reads CSVGTNSYNEQFF. Here the CDR3 DNA reads TGCAGCGTTGGGACAAATTCCTACAATGAGCAGTTCTTC. The chain couples TRBV29-1 to TRBJ2-1; tentatively, D is TRBD1 (5 bases). The CDR3 covers 13 residues. V dropped 4 bases and J dropped 1 base, with 8 bases sitting between them. From germline, CDR1 is SQVTM and CDR2 ANQGSEA.

This clonotype was detected once. V and J are TRBV20-1 and TRBJ2-3; 9 bases line up with TRBD2. Germline V gives CDR1 DFQATT, CDR2 SNEGSKA (reference sequence). V shed 5 bases and J 3 bases; nucleotides not matched to a gene: 9. The CDR3 consists of 15 residues. CDR3: CSAPKTSGETDTQYF. CDR3 bases: TGCAGTGCTCCAAAGACTAGCGGAGAGACAGATACGCAGTATTTT.

CDR3 in amino acids: CASSSYAQKYF. The CDR3 DNA sequence: TGTGCCAGCAGTTCCTATGCCCAAAAGTACTTC. V gene TRBV27 combines with J gene TRBJ2-7; the D is unclear. The CDR3 length is 11 residues. Looked up from germline, CDR1 is MNHEY and CDR2 is SMNVEV (reference sequence). The V end was cut by 4 bases, the J end by 11 bases, with 12 bases between.

The chain links TRBV29-1 to TRBJ2-7, with TRBD1 matching 10 bases. Trimming took 5 bases from V and 1 from J; bases not matched to a gene: 5. Germline V gene sequence: CDR1 SQVTM, CDR2 ANQGSEA. This CDR3 comprises 14 residues. CDR3 region: CSVRGQGSSYEQYF. Here the CDR3 DNA reads TGCAGCGTTAGGGGACAGGGGTCTTCCTACGAGCAGTACTTC.

This sequence joins TRBV3-1 and TRBJ1-1; no firm D call. Germline loops: CDR1 LGHDT, CDR2 YNNKEL (reference sequence). The V end lost 1 base, the J end lost 5 bases, and 17 bases lay between the germline ends. The CDR3 contains 16 residues. CDR3 sequence reads: CASSQVGRALGTEAFF. DNA for the CDR3: TGTGCCAGCAGCCAAGTTGGACGGGCGTTAGGAACTGAAGCTTTCTTT.

The rearrangement joins TRBV11-3 to TRBJ2-3; maybe TRBD2 (6 bases). The CDR3 spans 15 residues. Germline V lookup: CDR1 SGHNT, CDR2 YENEEA. V was clipped by 5 bases and J by 2 bases, with 14 bases between them. The CDR3 sequence: CASSGKGTSTDTQYF. The CDR3 region has the DNA TGTGCCAGCAGCGGAAAAGGGACTTCCACAGATACGCAGTATTTT.

Here the CDR3 reads CASETELQKVDEQFF. The CDR3 DNA sequence: TGTGCCAGCGAGACGGAGCTCCAGAAGGTCGATGAGCAGTTCTTC. The chain joins TRBV7-9 to TRBJ2-1, with D unclear. Trimming took off 8 bases at V and 8 bases at J, with 22 bases between the two ends. Germline V lookup: CDR1 SEHNR, CDR2 FQNEAQ (reference sequence). The CDR3 has 15 residues.

CDR3 DNA sequence: TGTGCCAGCAGTTTATTGGCGCCTCGGGCCCGCCAGTCATACGAGCAGTACTTC. It codes for CASSLLAPRARQSYEQYF. V and J are TRBV28 and TRBJ2-7; D remains ambiguous. V lost 1 base and J 4 bases, leaving 23 bases between the germline ends. This CDR3 has 18 residues. Germline CDR1 reads MDHEN; CDR2 reads SYDVKM. The variable domain in full, with the rest retrieved from reference TRBV28 and TRBJ2-7, is DVKVTQSSRYLVKRTGEKVFLECVQDMDHENMFWYRQDPGLGLRLIYFSYDVKMKEKGDIPEGYSVSREKKERFSLILESASTNQTSMYLCASSLLAPRARQSYEQYFGPGTRLTVT.

J is TRBJ2-4 and V is TRBV29-1, with a possible D match to TRBD1 (7 bases). Deletions cut 1 base from V and 5 bases from J, with 15 bases between. The CDR3 runs to 15 residues. Germline V gives CDR1 SQVTM, CDR2 ANQGSEA. CDR3 residues: CSVEGGDRGQNIQYF. DNA of the CDR3: TGCAGCGTTGAAGGGGGGGACAGAGGACAAAACATTCAGTACTTC.

The V call is TRBV5-1, the J call TRBJ2-4; 12 bases fit TRBD1. V lost 3 bases to trimming and J lost 16 bases; unmatched junction nucleotides: 11. The CDR3 has 14 amino acids. Germline lookup yields CDR1 SGHRS and CDR2 YFSETQ. In nucleotides, the CDR3 is TGCGCCAGCAGCTACGGGACAGGGGGCCCTTATTCCTACTTC. Amino acid sequence: CASSYGTGGPYSYF.

This chain joins TRBV6-5 and TRBJ1-1; D perhaps matches TRBD1 (6 bases). Germline V gene sequence: CDR1 MNHEY, CDR2 SVGAGI. V shed 2 bases and J shed 5 bases, with 15 bases lying between them. The CDR3 length is 15 residues. The CDR3 loop reads CASSYIGGWRTEAFF. The CDR3 DNA reads as TGTGCCAGCAGTTACATTGGGGGCTGGAGGACTGAAGCTTTCTTT.

J is TRBJ2-7 and V is TRBV30, with a tentative D call TRBD2 (6 bases). CDR3 length: 12 amino acids. The germline V and J ends were trimmed by 6 bases and 10 bases, with 19 bases remaining between them. CDR1 is GTSNPN and CDR2 is SVGIG in the germline V gene (reference sequence). In DNA, the CDR3 is TGTGCCTGTCAAGGGACTCTACGAAGCCAGTACTTC. It specifies CACQGTLRSQYF.

V gene TRBV5-1 combines with J gene TRBJ2-3; either TRBD1 or TRBD2 may supply D (6 bases each). The germline gives CDR1 SGHRS, CDR2 YFSETQ. This CDR3 region has 15 residues. V was clipped by 7 bases and J by 0 bases, with 15 bases between them. Here the CDR3 reads CASFRTGASTDTQYF. CDR3 DNA: TGCGCCAGCTTCCGTACGGGGGCTAGCACAGATACGCAGTATTTT.

The chain couples TRBV4-1 to TRBJ1-5, with 7 bases lining up with TRBD1. Trimming took 1 base from V and 4 from J; bases not matched to a gene: 7. This CDR3 has 16 residues. Germline-derived CDR1 and CDR2 are MGHRA and YSYEKL. DNA of the CDR3: TGCGCCAGCAGCCAAGGGGGCAGGGGGGGGAATCAGCCCCAGCATTTT. Its protein is CASSQGGRGGNQPQHF.

This chain uses TRBV6-5 with TRBJ1-3; no clear D gene. The V gene lost 2 bases and the J gene lost 2 bases, with 10 bases spanning the gap. CDR3 length equals 15 residues. CDR1 and CDR2 from the germline V gene are MNHEY and SVGAGI. As DNA, the CDR3 is TGTGCCAGCAGTTACAATAGGGATACTGGAAACACCATATATTTT. Translating it yields CASSYNRDTGNTIYF.

The chain links TRBV7-8 to TRBJ2-7; TRBD1 agrees at 10 bases. From germline, CDR1 is SGHVS and CDR2 FQNEAQ. The V and J ends lost 5 bases and 6 bases, in that order; junction bases with no gene match: 10. This CDR3 is built from 15 residues. The CDR3 reads CASSPDRDRGTEQYF. In nucleotides, the CDR3 is TGTGCCAGCAGCCCAGACCGGGACAGGGGCACCGAGCAGTACTTC.

This rearrangement joins TRBV29-1 to TRBJ2-7, with D hard to call. The CDR3 is 10 amino acids. Germline V CDR1 and CDR2: SQVTM, ANQGSEA. Trimming cost V 6 bases and J 2 bases, with 5 bases left between them. In DNA form, the CDR3 reads TGCAGCGTGGCGACCTACGAGCAGTACTTC. Protein product: CSVATYEQYF.

This rearrangement joins TRBV29-1 to TRBJ1-3; TRBD1 matches 8 bases. The CDR3 covers 14 residues. In germline, CDR1 is SQVTM, CDR2 ANQGSEA. The J segment lost 3 bases and the V segment lost 1 base, leaving 2 bases of the junction unmatched. The CDR3 reads CSVEARGLGNTIYF. CDR3 in DNA: TGCAGCGTTGAAGCCAGGGGGCTTGGAAACACCATATATTTT.